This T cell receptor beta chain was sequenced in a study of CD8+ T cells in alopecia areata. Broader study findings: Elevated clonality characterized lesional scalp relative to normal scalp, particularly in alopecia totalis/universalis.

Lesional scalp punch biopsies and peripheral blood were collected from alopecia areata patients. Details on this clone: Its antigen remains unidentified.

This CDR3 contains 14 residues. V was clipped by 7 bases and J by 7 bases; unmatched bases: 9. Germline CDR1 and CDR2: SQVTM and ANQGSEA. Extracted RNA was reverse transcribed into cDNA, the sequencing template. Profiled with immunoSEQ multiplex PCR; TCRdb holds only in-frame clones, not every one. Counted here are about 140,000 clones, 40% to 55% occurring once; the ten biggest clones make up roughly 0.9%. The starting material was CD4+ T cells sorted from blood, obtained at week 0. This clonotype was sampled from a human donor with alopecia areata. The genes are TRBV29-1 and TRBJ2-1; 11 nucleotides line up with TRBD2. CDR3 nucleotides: TGCAGCGGAGTAGCGGGAGGGTACGGAAATGAGCAGTTCTTC. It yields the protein CSGVAGGYGNEQFF.